The source of this T cell receptor (beta chain) is a study of post-analysis software for immune sequencing data. As for the study in general: Both relapsing-remitting and secondary progressive multiple sclerosis featured among the disease courses, as did progressive-relapsing multiple sclerosis. Regarding the study as a whole: Diversity measured as normalized Chao1 was significantly lower in multiple sclerosis patients than in controls. Included in a set of about 5 TRBV segments more frequent in patients than controls were TRBV5-6, TRBV5-1 and TRBV20-1.

Incorporated into the TCR beta cDNA libraries were unique molecular identifiers, which served to reduce PCR and sequencing biases. From about 1 to 10 million T cells, 400,000 to 500,000 cDNA molecules were obtained. Via MiXCR, TCRdb re-called the PCR reads, giving one row per CDR3 protein. The sample consists of some 800,000 distinct CDR3 sequences, approximately 44% of them appearing once. Regarding this clonotype: The antigen is unknown.

This CDR3 region has 16 residues. V lost 1 base to trimming and J lost 5 bases; unmatched junction nucleotides: 4. The germline V gene has CDR1 SGHTA and CDR2 FQGNSA. This TCR was sampled from a girl under 18 with multiple sclerosis. This chain links TRBV7-2 with TRBJ2-5, with TRBD2 matching 13 bases. Sequenced: blood. CDR3 nucleotides: TGTGCCAGCAGCTTAGAACTAGCGGGAGGGGTGGAGACCCAGTACTTC. This translates into CASSLELAGGVETQYF.